This T cell receptor (beta chain) comes out of a study of beta chain features in type 1 diabetes. Germline V gene lookup returns CDR1 PRHDT and CDR2 FYEKMQ (reference sequence). V was clipped by 6 bases and J by 11 bases; unmatched bases: 17. CDR3 length equals 15 residues. This clone was observed a few times. The isolated RNA, all of it, was reverse transcribed, so expressed TCRB transcripts were what got sequenced. Measured with immunoSEQ multiplex PCR; TCRdb has only the in-frame clones, and not every one. The sample yields 400,000 to 450,000 clones, approximately 14% seen once. The sequencing sample was made of naive CD4+ T cells from blood. The chain joins TRBV13 to TRBJ1-1; 8 bases align to TRBD1. This TCR derives from a young man in good health. Written as DNA, the CDR3 is TGTGCCAGCAGTCCGCAGGACAGGGATTCGCGACCGGCTTTCTTT. Amino acid sequence: CASSPQDRDSRPAFF.